This TCR beta chain stems from a study of cytomegalovirus exposure and HLA in healthy donors. Study details: A preliminary data release comprised tens of millions of unique TCRs obtained from HLA-typed donors.

Per the germline V gene, CDR1 is SGDLS and CDR2 is YYNGEE. V shed 0 bases and J 5 bases; nucleotides not matched to a gene: 3. The length of the CDR3 is 14 residues. PCR employed 60 Vbeta and 13 Jbeta primers. Libraries were prepared by immunoSEQ multiplex PCR; TCRdb keeps only in-frame clonotypes and omits some of them. This sample has about 160,000 clones, with around 74% found just once. Sequenced input: PBMCs. The rearrangement joins TRBV9 to TRBJ2-3; 7 bases are a match to TRBD2. The TCR sequence derives from a female donor in good health and CMV-seronegative. The CDR3 DNA sequence: TGTGCCAGCAGCGTAGGCGGGGGAATAGATACGCAGTATTTT. This translates into CASSVGGGIDTQYF.